This T cell receptor beta chain appears in the sequencing data of a study of Ad26.COV2.S vaccination and SARS-CoV-2 variants. Study-level results: Vaccinated and placebo-treated recipients had similar non-spike TCR breadth.

CDR1 and CDR2 (germline): KGHDR, SFDVKD. The germline V and J ends were trimmed by 4 bases and 4 bases, with 10 bases remaining between them. The CDR3 has 14 amino acids. Assay used: immunoSEQ multiplex PCR; TCRdb lists only in-frame clones, some missing. The table has 400,000 to 500,000 clones, 88% seen once; the top ten hold less than 4.5%. Remarks on this clone: The antigen is not known.

Sample treatment: around 19 received Ad26.COV2.S at low or high dose, single or two shots; about 5 received placebo; per-sample allocation not given. Sample collection was performed on day 63 after the first vaccine or placebo injection. The chain joins TRBV24-1 to TRBJ2-1; D uncertain. This clonotype was obtained from a person between 18 and 60 years old who received the Ad26.COV2.S COVID-19 vaccine or a placebo. Sequenced material: peripheral blood, taken in a trial of Ad26.COV2.S vaccine versus placebo. DNA for the CDR3: TGTGCCACCAGTGACGAAGCGAGATACAATGAGCAGTTCTTC. The encoded protein is CATSDEARYNEQFF.